Given below is one T cell receptor beta chain in context. The antigen this receptor binds is unknown. The input lacks base qualities; no much larger clone sits a single base away. The data derive from a study of glioma-infiltrating T cells listed by TCRdb under 2016. Some background on the complete study: The low-grade gliomas were WHO grade II oligodendrogliomas or astrocytomas, while the glioblastomas were WHO grade IV tumors sampled at initial diagnosis rather than at recurrent diagnosis. Glioma patients received dexamethasone for six or fewer days before surgery. Blood libraries targeted roughly 4- to 11-fold sequencing coverage of approximately 990,000 peripheral T cells. TCR alpha- and beta-chain repertoires were sequenced from glioma tissue, non-neoplastic brain tissue and matched peripheral blood mononuclear cells. Each tissue-infiltrating repertoire was compared with the same patient's peripheral blood repertoire to measure divergence between tissue and blood T-cell populations. The paired cohort comprised three low-grade glioma patients, about eight primary glioblastoma patients and three non-glioma patients contributing non-neoplastic brain tissue.

The study at large found these results: Patients with low tissue-blood divergence were marked by a signature set of shared blood CDR3 motifs, and that set was depleted in highly divergent patients. The group comparisons were based on small numbers of patients: three non-neoplastic, three low-grade glioma and about eight glioblastoma patients. VJ-independent divergence between tissue and blood was lower than expected in non-neoplastic patients but higher than expected in all gliomas, particularly low-grade gliomas. Only a very small number of CDR3 sequences turned up in both tissue and blood, a result put down to high CDR3 diversity combined with limited sampling.

The V end gives up 9 bases and the J end 4 bases, leaving 8 bases in the junction not matched to a gene. The germline V gene specifies SNHLY as CDR1 and FYNNEI as CDR2. From the cysteine through the phenylalanine, the CDR3 covers 15 amino acids. Left in the record is the CDR3 DNA by itself, 45 bases read in frame from the first base. The iRepertoire nested amplicon-rescue multiplex PCR (arm-PCR) platform was used to amplify TCR alpha and beta CDR3 regions from RNA. The input for one-step reverse transcription and amplification was roughly 90-450 ng of tissue mRNA or PBMC total RNA. Following bead purification, Illumina adapters were added by a secondary multiplex PCR, and libraries between 200 and 400 bp were gel-purified. Libraries carried internal 6-nucleotide barcodes used for demultiplexing. Sequencing of libraries was performed on an Illumina MiSeq with 2x220 or 2x250 nucleotide paired-end reads. Concerning the study's data processing: FLASH 1.2.11 was used to merge paired reads, and BWA-MEM then aligned the reads to the GRCh37 human genome before TRA and TRB reads were extracted. An IMGT-derived reference of cassette sequences and CDR3 motifs, with pseudogenes included, was used for V and J assignment. Reads were translated in three frames, and productive CDR3s were defined by a C…FGXG motif without stop codons. Clonotypes were defined as unique combinations of V-J cassette pair and CDR3 amino acid sequence. Reads were filtered by Hamming distance, with the threshold set by the sequence error rate of each sample in mapped regions. TCRdb reprocessing: public reads trimmed at Q25 with fastp, clones called with MiXCR, in-frame beta chains kept. Each CDR3 protein gets just one entry, which takes the most common genes and DNA from the rows behind it. For this entry, the V and J calls and clone size follow TCRdb and not the study's own pipeline. The sample contains a few hundred thousand distinct CDR3 sequences, around 45% of them found a single time. The ten largest clones represent about 12% of the sample.

Immediately after resection, surgical brain or tumor specimens were cryofrozen in liquid nitrogen, and peripheral blood cells were collected at the same time. This sequence was found in a human donor with low-grade glioma or glioblastoma, undergoing nonglioma brain surgery, or in good health (not recorded which). The V and J genes are TRBV2 and TRBJ2-3, and 12 junction bases match TRBD2. What was sequenced was glioma tissue, nonneoplastic brain tissue, or PBMCs (not recorded which). The CDR3 protein is CASTRTSGIADTQYF. Read as DNA, the sequence is TGTGCCAGTACCCGGACTAGCGGGATAGCAGATACGCAGTATTTT.